One and the same sample provided the 5 T cell receptor beta chains below, sequenced in a study of PD-L1 blockade in urothelial cancer. Libraries were prepared by immunoSEQ multiplex PCR; TCRdb keeps only in-frame clonotypes and omits some of them. This sample has approximately 46,000 clones, with roughly 87% found just once. The starting material was PBMCs, obtained around atezolizumab (anti-PD-L1) treatment. These receptor sequences come from a man aged 55 to 70 with urothelial cancer.

This chain uses TRBV7-9 with TRBJ1-6; TRBD1 matches at 7 bases. V trimming: 4 bases; J trimming: 0 bases; junction bases outside the gene matches: 12. The CDR3 contains 19 residues. The germline gives CDR1 SEHNR, CDR2 FQNEAQ (reference sequence). The CDR3 reads CASSYRDSLAHSYNSPLHF. CDR3 nucleotides: TGTGCCAGCAGCTACCGGGACAGCCTTGCGCACTCCTATAATTCACCCCTCCACTTT.

The V and J genes are TRBV7-8 and TRBJ1-6, with 7 bases lining up with TRBD1. The CDR3 has 16 amino acids. The germline V gene has CDR1 SGHVS and CDR2 FQNEAQ. After removal of 0 bases from V and 4 bases from J, the junction contained 3 bases not matched to a gene. The CDR3 loop is CASSLATGQYNSPLHF. The CDR3 DNA follows: TGTGCCAGCAGCTTAGCTACGGGACAGTATAATTCACCCCTCCACTTT.

Only a few counts were recorded for this clone. The chain links TRBV7-3 to TRBJ2-3; possibly TRBD2 for D (5 bases). CDR3 length equals 16 residues. Deletions cut 2 bases from V and 2 bases from J, with 14 bases between. Germline V CDR1 and CDR2: SGHTA, FQGTGA. The CDR3 coding sequence is TGTGCCAGCAGCTTATTGCCAGCGGCGGTCACAGATACGCAGTATTTT. Its translation: CASSLLPAAVTDTQYF.

The chain uses TRBV9 and TRBJ1-4; D is perhaps TRBD1 (5 bases). Germline V gives CDR1 SGDLS, CDR2 YYNGEE. V was trimmed by 0 bases and J by 8 bases, leaving 11 bases between them. The length of the CDR3 is 14 residues. The CDR3 protein is CASSVAAGREKLFF. The CDR3 DNA reads TGTGCCAGCAGCGTAGCGGCAGGGCGAGAAAAACTGTTTTTT.

V is TRBV11-2 and J is TRBJ2-5; 9 bases map to TRBD2. The CDR3 has 14 amino acids. Germline V gene sequence: CDR1 SGHAT, CDR2 FQNNGV. Germline trimming cut 5 bases from V and 5 bases from J; bases unmatched to any gene: 6. The CDR3 sequence: CASSRSGGGETQYF. The CDR3 coding sequence is TGTGCCAGCAGCCGTAGCGGGGGAGGGGAGACCCAGTACTTC. The full variable domain, with the rest looked up from reference TRBV11-2 and TRBJ2-5, is EAGVAQSPRYKIIEKRQSVAFWCNPISGHATLYWYQQILGQGPKLLIQFQNNGVVDDSQLPKDRFSAERLKGVDSTLKIQPAKLEDSAVYLCASSRSGGGETQYFGPGTRLLVL.